The next 25 T cell receptor beta chains were all read from a single sample in a study of CD8 T cells in Susac syndrome (dated by TCRdb to about 2019). The method behind the library was the immunoSEQ multiplex PCR assay. RNA was extracted using the RNeasy kit, and roughly 0.5 to 1 microgram was reverse transcribed with random hexamers. TCRdb reanalyzed the raw reads on its own, using fastp at Q25 for trimming and MiXCR for clone calling, and kept in-frame beta chains. Here each entry gathers all rows of one CDR3 protein and keeps the most common genes and DNA. Recorded for this sample are about 190,000 distinct CDR3 sequences; more than 90% of them occurred a single time. Of the sample, approximately 0.098% falls within the top ten clones. Sequenced input: CD4+ T cells from PBMCs. These receptors all come from a human donor with Susac syndrome.

The gene calls are TRBV27 and TRBJ2-7; the D gene is possibly TRBD1 (6 bases). This CDR3 comprises 15 residues. CDR1 MNHEY and CDR2 SMNVEV come from the germline V gene (reference sequence). V dropped 8 bases and J dropped 2 bases, with 19 bases sitting between them. CDR3 protein: CASPRPGTPTYEQYF. CDR3 DNA sequence: TGTGCCAGCCCTCGCCCCGGGACACCCACCTACGAGCAGTACTTC.

V gene TRBV12-3 or TRBV12-4 combines with J gene TRBJ2-1; 7 nucleotides match TRBD1. The ends lost 7 bases at V and 6 bases at J; junction bases unmatched: 6. This CDR3 is built from 13 residues. CDR3 region: CASIPSGGNEQFF. CDR3 coding DNA: TGTGCCAGCATACCTTCAGGGGGCAATGAGCAGTTCTTC.

The CDR3 protein is CSIARGATEAFF. The CDR3 region has the DNA TGCAGCATTGCCAGGGGGGCCACTGAAGCTTTCTTT. The chain carries TRBV29-1 and TRBJ1-1; 7 positions match TRBD1. V lost 8 bases, J lost 4 bases, and 7 bases stayed unmatched. The germline CDR1 and CDR2 sequences are SQVTM and ANQGSEA. The CDR3 length is 12 residues. Full variable domain (outside the CDR3, taken from reference TRBV29-1 and TRBJ1-1): SAVISQKPSRDICQRGTSLTIQCQVDSQVTMMFWYRQQPGQSLTLIATANQGSEATYESGFVIDKFPISRPNLTFSTLTVSNMSPEDSSIYLCSIARGATEAFFGQGTRLTVV.

V and J are TRBV2 and TRBJ2-7; D unresolved. Trimming shortened V by 3 bases and J by 2 bases, and 5 bases separated the two germline ends. The CDR3 extends over 12 amino acids. Per germline, CDR1 SNHLY and CDR2 FYNNEI. The CDR3 reads CASSDNTYEQYF. DNA for the CDR3: TGTGCCAGCAGTGACAATACCTACGAGCAGTACTTC.

V and J are TRBV20-1 and TRBJ2-3, with D maybe TRBD1 (6 bases). With 3 bases removed from V and 3 bases from J, the gap between germline ends came to 13 bases. The CDR3 is 14 amino acids. The germline V gene has CDR1 DFQATT and CDR2 SNEGSKA (reference sequence). CDR3 sequence reads: CSARAGVRTDTQYF. CDR3 in DNA: TGCAGTGCTAGGGCAGGGGTTAGGACAGATACGCAGTATTTT.

As concerns this clonotype: An end of the junction differs from the germline gene, which may be a read error. The V gene is TRBV29-1, the J gene TRBJ1-2; D perhaps matches TRBD1 (5 bases). CDR3 length: 9 amino acids. Germline values: CDR1 SQVTM, CDR2 ANQGSEA. The CDR3: CSVEPGRNF. CDR3 bases: TGCAGCGTAGAACCGGGACGGAACTTC.

CDR3 DNA sequence: TGTGCCAGTAATCACAGGGTAGGCGATGAGCAGTTCTTC. It translates to CASNHRVGDEQFF. This sequence joins TRBV19 and TRBJ2-1; a weak D match, TRBD1 (6 bases). The V end was cut by 7 bases, the J end by 8 bases, with 15 bases between. Germline V gene sequence: CDR1 LNHDA, CDR2 SQIVND (reference sequence). This CDR3 contains 13 residues.

The chain carries TRBV30 and TRBJ1-2; 8 bases map to TRBD1. Germline CDR1 is GTSNPN and CDR2 is SVGIG (reference sequence). J lost 2 bases, V lost 2 bases, and 4 bases had no gene match. CDR3 length: 14 residues. The CDR3: CAWSRAGGNYGYTF. Written as DNA, the CDR3 is TGTGCCTGGAGTAGGGCAGGGGGCAACTATGGCTACACCTTC.

The chain carries TRBV5-1 and TRBJ1-5; D is unresolved. There are 15 residues in the CDR3. In germline, CDR1 is SGHRS, CDR2 YFSETQ. Trimming pared 0 bases from V and 7 bases from J, leaving 14 bases between. CDR3 bases: TGCGCCAGCAGCTTGGACGGGGAAGGGTACCAGCCCCAGCATTTT. The encoded protein is CASSLDGEGYQPQHF.

The chain recombines TRBV9 with TRBJ2-3, with 8 bases matching TRBD1. The CDR3 loop spans 16 amino acids. Trimming took 3 bases from V and 3 from J; bases not matched to a gene: 9. The V gene's germline CDR1 is SGDLS and CDR2 YYNGEE. The CDR3, as DNA: TGTGCCAGCAGCGCCAGGACAGGGAGTGAGACAGATACGCAGTATTTT. Encoded protein: CASSARTGSETDTQYF.

The J gene is TRBJ2-5, the V gene TRBV27; D remains ambiguous. The CDR3 sequence is 14 residues long. Germline V gives CDR1 MNHEY, CDR2 SMNVEV (reference sequence). V dropped 2 bases and J dropped 1 base, with 8 bases sitting between them. The CDR3 DNA is TGTGCCAGCAGTTTAATGGGTATCCAAGAGACCCAGTACTTC. Translation gives CASSLMGIQETQYF.

The CDR3 is CASSPLQGDEQFF. CDR3 in DNA: TGCGCCAGCAGTCCCCTACAGGGGGATGAGCAGTTCTTC. The chain links TRBV23-1 to TRBJ2-1; 8 bases fit TRBD1. Being an ORF, TRBV23-1 has a function that is uncertain. V trimming: 4 bases; J trimming: 8 bases; junction bases outside the gene matches: 4. The length of the CDR3 is 13 residues.

The rearrangement joins TRBV11-2 to TRBJ1-6; D gene uncertain. The germline gives CDR1 SGHAT, CDR2 FQNNGV. The CDR3 runs to 13 residues. Trimming cost V 1 base and J 10 bases, with 8 bases left between them. CDR3 protein: CASSLGSGSPLHF. The CDR3 DNA is TGTGCCAGCAGCTTAGGGAGCGGCTCACCCCTCCACTTT.

This clonotype was observed a single time. The chain has TRBV30 and TRBJ1-3; possible D gene TRBD1, 6 bases. Trimming stripped 3 bases from V and 6 bases from J, with 18 bases between. The CDR3 spans 15 residues. The germline gives CDR1 GTSNPN, CDR2 SVGIG (reference sequence). In DNA form, the CDR3 reads TGTGCCTGGAGATTGGGACATTTGTCGCTAAACACCATATATTTT. Its translation is CAWRLGHLSLNTIYF.

CDR3 bases: TGTGCCAGCAGCGTAAAACACGGGGGGGCAAAGCAGTACTTC. Protein product: CASSVKHGGAKQYF. V gene TRBV9 combines with J gene TRBJ2-7, with TRBD2 matching over 8 bases. Losses at the gene ends were 1 base for V and 8 bases for J; bases not matched to a gene: 8. Per germline, CDR1 SGDLS and CDR2 YYNGEE. The CDR3 spans 14 residues. The whole variable domain, filled in from reference TRBV9 and TRBJ2-7, reads DSGVTQTPKHLITATGQRVTLRCSPRSGDLSVYWYQQSLDQGLQFLIQYYNGEERAKGNILERFSAQQFPDLHSELNLSSLELGDSALYFCASSVKHGGAKQYFGPGTRLTVT.

This chain uses TRBV29-1 with TRBJ2-4, with D uncertain. V was trimmed by 4 bases and J by 3 bases, leaving 16 bases between them. CDR1 is SQVTM, CDR2 ANQGSEA, per germline. The CDR3 totals 15 residues. The CDR3 loop is CSVGLGSVVKNIQYF. CDR3 nucleotide sequence: TGCAGCGTTGGCCTGGGCAGTGTTGTCAAAAACATTCAGTACTTC.

The chain carries TRBV5-6 and TRBJ2-5; 10 nucleotides agree with TRBD2. The CDR3 runs to 16 residues. The ends lost 7 bases at V and 3 bases at J; junction bases unmatched: 12. CDR1 SGHDT and CDR2 YYEEEE come from the germline V gene. For the CDR3, the DNA is TGTGCCAGCGGTACCATTGGGACTAGCGAAGAAGAGACCCAGTACTTC. Translating it yields CASGTIGTSEEETQYF.

For the CDR3, the DNA is TGTGCCAGCAGCTTAGTAATCGTTTCACAAGAGACCCAGTACTTC. It is translated as CASSLVIVSQETQYF. The genes are TRBV7-6 and TRBJ2-5; D is ambiguous. The CDR3 extends over 15 amino acids. Trimming took off 1 base at V and 2 bases at J, with 11 bases between the two ends. Germline CDR1 reads SGHVS; CDR2 reads FNYEAQ.

The chain carries TRBV2 and TRBJ2-2, with 12 bases matching TRBD1. V shed 6 bases and J 7 bases; nucleotides not matched to a gene: 3. Germline CDR1 and CDR2: SNHLY and FYNNEI. CDR3 length equals 14 residues. The CDR3 here is CASRGTGGLGELFF. As DNA, the CDR3 is TGTGCCAGCAGAGGGACAGGGGGCCTCGGGGAGCTGTTTTTT.

The genes are TRBV9 and TRBJ1-2; no clear D gene. Germline values: CDR1 SGDLS, CDR2 YYNGEE. Trimming took off 4 bases at V and 0 bases at J, with 10 bases between the two ends. The CDR3 is 14 residues long. CDR3 in DNA: TGTGCCAGCAGCCCTCTCCAGACTAACTATGGCTACACCTTC. Translated, it gives CASSPLQTNYGYTF.

The chain employs TRBV11-2 and TRBJ2-3; 8 positions agree with TRBD2. Trimming removed 6 bases from V and 5 bases from J; junction bases left unmatched: 7. Looked up from germline, CDR1 is SGHAT and CDR2 is FQNNGV. The CDR3 totals 14 residues. CDR3 sequence (DNA): TGTGCCAGCAGTAACGGGGGGGCGGGAGATACGCAGTATTTT. It codes for CASSNGGAGDTQYF.

The gene calls are TRBV18 and TRBJ1-1; TRBD1 is a possible D gene (5 bases). Trimming pared 2 bases from V and 5 bases from J, leaving 9 bases between. The germline V gene has CDR1 KGHSH and CDR2 LQKENI. The CDR3 is made up of 13 amino acids. CDR3 amino acids: CASSPEQGTEAFF. The CDR3 region has the DNA TGTGCCAGCTCACCAGAGCAGGGAACTGAAGCTTTCTTT.

Worth noting for this clonotype: Compared with germline, one end of the junction differs, possibly owing to a read error. The V and J genes are TRBV5-4 and TRBJ2-1, with TRBD2 matching 8 bases. Germline lookup yields CDR1 SGHNT and CDR2 YYREEE (reference sequence). The CDR3 extends over 18 amino acids. CDR3 region: CANSSRLLAGREDDEQFF. DNA for the CDR3: TGTGCCAACAGCTCACGACTATTAGCGGGAAGAGAAGACGATGAGCAGTTCTTC.

The gene calls are TRBV7-8 and TRBJ1-4, with unresolved D. CDR3 size: 15 residues. Germline V lookup: CDR1 SGHVS, CDR2 FQNEAQ. Trimming cost V 3 bases and J 0 bases, with 8 bases left between them. The CDR3 is CASSFRRSTNEKLFF. The CDR3 nucleotides read TGTGCCAGCAGCTTCAGGCGTTCAACTAATGAAAAACTGTTTTTT.

This clonotype was found once. The J gene is TRBJ1-5, the V gene TRBV24-1, with D uncertain. The CDR3 sequence is 14 residues long. With 3 bases removed from V and 0 bases from J, the gap between germline ends came to 5 bases. The germline gives CDR1 KGHDR, CDR2 SFDVKD. The CDR3 DNA reads as TGTGCCACCAGTGATCGTCTTAGCAATCAGCCCCAGCATTTT. Amino acid sequence: CATSDRLSNQPQHF.